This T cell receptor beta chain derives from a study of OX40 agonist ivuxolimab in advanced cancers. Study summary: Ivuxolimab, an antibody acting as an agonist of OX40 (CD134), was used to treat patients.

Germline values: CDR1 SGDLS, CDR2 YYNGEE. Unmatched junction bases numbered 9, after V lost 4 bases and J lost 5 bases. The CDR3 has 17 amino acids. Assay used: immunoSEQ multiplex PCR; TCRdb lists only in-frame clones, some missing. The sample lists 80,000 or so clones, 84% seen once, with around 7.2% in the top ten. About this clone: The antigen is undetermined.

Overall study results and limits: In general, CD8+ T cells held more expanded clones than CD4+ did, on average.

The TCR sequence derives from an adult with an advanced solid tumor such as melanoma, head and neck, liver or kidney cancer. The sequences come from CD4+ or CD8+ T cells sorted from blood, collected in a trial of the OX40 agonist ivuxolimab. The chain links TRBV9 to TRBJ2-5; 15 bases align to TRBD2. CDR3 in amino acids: CASSPGTSGGIMETQYF. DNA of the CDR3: TGTGCCAGCAGCCCCGGGACTAGCGGGGGGATCATGGAGACCCAGTACTTC.